The T cell receptor (beta chain) under discussion was sequenced for a study of blood T cell repertoires in COVID-19. The V gene end was trimmed by 2 bases and the J gene end by 3 bases; junction bases not matched to a gene: 9. CDR1 and CDR2 from the germline V gene are SQVTM and ANQGSEA. CDR3 length equals 15 residues. Profiling relied on immunoSEQ multiplex PCR, and the TCRdb table lists in-frame clones only, not all of them. Among fewer than 250,000 clones listed, about four fifths were seen once. The genes are TRBV29-1 and TRBJ2-7; 8 bases agree with TRBD1. Material for sequencing was peripheral blood. The TCR was taken from a woman in her 70s with active or convalescent COVID-19. The CDR3 DNA sequence: TGCAGCGTTGAACAGAGAGGGACAGGCGTCTACGAGCAGTACTTC. Translation: CSVEQRGTGVYEQYF.